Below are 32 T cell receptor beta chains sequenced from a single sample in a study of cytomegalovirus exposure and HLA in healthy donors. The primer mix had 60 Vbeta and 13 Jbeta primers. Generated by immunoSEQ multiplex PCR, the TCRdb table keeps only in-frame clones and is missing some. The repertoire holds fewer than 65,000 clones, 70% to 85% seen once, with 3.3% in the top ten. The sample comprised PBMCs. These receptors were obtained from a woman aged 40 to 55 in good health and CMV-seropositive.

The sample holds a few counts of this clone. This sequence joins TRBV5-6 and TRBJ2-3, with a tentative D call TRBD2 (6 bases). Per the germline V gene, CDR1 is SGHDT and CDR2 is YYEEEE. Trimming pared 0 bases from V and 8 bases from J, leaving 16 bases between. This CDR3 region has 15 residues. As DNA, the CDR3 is TGTGCCAGCAGCTTGGCAGGTGGGGGGTTGAGTACGCAGTATTTT. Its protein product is CASSLAGGGLSTQYF.

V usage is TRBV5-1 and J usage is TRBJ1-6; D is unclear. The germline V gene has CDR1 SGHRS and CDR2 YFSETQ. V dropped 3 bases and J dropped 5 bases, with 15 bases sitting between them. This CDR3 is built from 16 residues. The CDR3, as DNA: TGCGCCAGCAGCTCGACCCTTGGAGGGAATAATTCACCCCTCCACTTT. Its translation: CASSSTLGGNNSPLHF.

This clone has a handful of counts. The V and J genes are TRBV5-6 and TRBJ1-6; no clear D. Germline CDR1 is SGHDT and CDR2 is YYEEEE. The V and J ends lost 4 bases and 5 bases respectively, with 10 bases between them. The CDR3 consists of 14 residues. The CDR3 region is CASSPLSHNSPLHF. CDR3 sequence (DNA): TGTGCCAGCAGCCCCCTGTCCCATAATTCACCCCTCCACTTT.

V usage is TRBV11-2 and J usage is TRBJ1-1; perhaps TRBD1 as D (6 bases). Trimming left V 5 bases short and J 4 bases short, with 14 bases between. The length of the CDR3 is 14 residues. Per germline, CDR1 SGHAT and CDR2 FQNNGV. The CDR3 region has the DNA TGTGCCAGCAGCGGTACAGGGTTGGGCACTGAAGCTTTCTTT. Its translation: CASSGTGLGTEAFF.

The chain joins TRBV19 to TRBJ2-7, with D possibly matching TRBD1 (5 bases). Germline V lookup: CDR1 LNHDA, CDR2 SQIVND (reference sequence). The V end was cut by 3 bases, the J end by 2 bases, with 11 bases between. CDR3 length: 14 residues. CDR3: CASSMPGNTYEQYF. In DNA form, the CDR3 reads TGTGCCAGTAGTATGCCAGGGAACACCTACGAGCAGTACTTC.

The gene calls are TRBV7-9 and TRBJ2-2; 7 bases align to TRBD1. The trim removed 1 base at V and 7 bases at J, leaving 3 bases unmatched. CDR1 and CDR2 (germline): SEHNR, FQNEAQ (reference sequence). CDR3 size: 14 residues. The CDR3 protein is CASSLGQGFGELFF. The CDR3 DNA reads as TGTGCCAGCAGCTTAGGACAGGGCTTCGGGGAGCTGTTTTTT.

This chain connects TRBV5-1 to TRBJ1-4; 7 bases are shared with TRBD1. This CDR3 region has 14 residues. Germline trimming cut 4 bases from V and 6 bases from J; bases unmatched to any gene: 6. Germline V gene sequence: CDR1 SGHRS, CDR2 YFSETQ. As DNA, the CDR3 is TGCGCCAGCAGCCCTGGGACAGCTTATGAAAAACTGTTTTTT. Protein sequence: CASSPGTAYEKLFF.

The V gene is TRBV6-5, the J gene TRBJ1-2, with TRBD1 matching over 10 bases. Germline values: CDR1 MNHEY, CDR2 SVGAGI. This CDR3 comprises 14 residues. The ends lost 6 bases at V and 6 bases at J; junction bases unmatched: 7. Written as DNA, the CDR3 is TGTGCCAGCAGCCTAGGACAGGGGGTTGATGGCTACACCTTC. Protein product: CASSLGQGVDGYTF.

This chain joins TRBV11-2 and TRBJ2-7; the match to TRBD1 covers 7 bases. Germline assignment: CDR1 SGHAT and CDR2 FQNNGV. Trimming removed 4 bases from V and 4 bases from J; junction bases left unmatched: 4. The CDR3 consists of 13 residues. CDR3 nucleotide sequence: TGTGCCAGCAGCTCGGGACAGCGGTACGAGCAGTACTTC. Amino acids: CASSSGQRYEQYF.

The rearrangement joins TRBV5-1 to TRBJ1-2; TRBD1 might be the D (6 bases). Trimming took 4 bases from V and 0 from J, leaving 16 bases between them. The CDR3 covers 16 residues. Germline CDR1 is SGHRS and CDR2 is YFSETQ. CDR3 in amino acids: CASSRGGGLANYGYTF. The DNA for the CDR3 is TGCGCCAGCAGCCGTGGGGGGGGCCTAGCTAACTATGGCTACACCTTC.

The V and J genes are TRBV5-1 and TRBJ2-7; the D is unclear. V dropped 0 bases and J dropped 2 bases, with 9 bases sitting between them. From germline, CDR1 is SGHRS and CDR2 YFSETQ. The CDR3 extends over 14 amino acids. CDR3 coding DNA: TGCGCCAGCAGCTTGGGTAAGCCCACCTACGAGCAGTACTTC. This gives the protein CASSLGKPTYEQYF.

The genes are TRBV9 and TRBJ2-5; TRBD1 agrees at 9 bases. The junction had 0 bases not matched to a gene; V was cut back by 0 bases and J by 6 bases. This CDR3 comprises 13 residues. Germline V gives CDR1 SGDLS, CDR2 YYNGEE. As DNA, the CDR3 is TGTGCCAGCAGCGTAGACAGGGGGCAGACCCAGTACTTC. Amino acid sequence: CASSVDRGQTQYF.

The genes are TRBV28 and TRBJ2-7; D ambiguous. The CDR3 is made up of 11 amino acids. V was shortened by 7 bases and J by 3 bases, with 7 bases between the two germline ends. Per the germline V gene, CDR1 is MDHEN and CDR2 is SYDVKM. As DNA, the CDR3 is TGTGCCAGCACCCTTAACTACGAGCAGTACTTC. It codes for CASTLNYEQYF.

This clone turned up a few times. Written as DNA, the CDR3 is TGTGCCAGTAAGGAGGGACAGACTTATGGCTACACCTTC. This gives the protein CASKEGQTYGYTF. This rearrangement joins TRBV19 to TRBJ1-2; 7 bases map to TRBD1. This CDR3 is 13 amino acids long. Per germline, CDR1 LNHDA and CDR2 SQIVND (reference sequence). Trimming took 7 bases from V and 5 from J; bases not matched to a gene: 7.

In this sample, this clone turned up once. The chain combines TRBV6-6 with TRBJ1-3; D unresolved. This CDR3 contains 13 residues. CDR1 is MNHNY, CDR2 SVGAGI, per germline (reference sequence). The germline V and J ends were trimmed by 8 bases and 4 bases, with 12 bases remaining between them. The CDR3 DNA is TGTGCCAGCCGGGAGTCGGCGGGAAACACCATATATTTT. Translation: CASRESAGNTIYF.

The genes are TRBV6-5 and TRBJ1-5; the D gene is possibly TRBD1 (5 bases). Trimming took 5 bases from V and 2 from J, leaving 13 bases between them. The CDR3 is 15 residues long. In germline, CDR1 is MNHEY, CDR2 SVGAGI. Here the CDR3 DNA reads TGTGCCAGCAGTCGGGGGGGAAGGGGCAATCAGCCCCAGCATTTT. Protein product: CASSRGGRGNQPQHF.

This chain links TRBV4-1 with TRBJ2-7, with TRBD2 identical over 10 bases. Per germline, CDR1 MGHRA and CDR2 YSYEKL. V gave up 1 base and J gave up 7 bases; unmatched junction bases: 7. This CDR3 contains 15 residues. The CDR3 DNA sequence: TGCGCCAGCAGCCAAGTAGTATCTAGCGGGAGAGAGCAGTACTTC. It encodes CASSQVVSSGREQYF.

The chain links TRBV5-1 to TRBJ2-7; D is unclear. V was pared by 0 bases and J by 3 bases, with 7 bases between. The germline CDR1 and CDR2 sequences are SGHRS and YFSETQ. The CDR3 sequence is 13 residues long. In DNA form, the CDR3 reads TGCGCCAGCAGCTTGGCTCCAGGCTACGAGCAGTACTTC. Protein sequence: CASSLAPGYEQYF.

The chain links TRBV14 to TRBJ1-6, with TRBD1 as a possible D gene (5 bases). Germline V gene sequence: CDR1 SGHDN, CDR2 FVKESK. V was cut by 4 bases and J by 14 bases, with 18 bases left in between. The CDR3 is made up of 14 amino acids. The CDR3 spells CASSPGGGRLTLHF. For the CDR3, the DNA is TGTGCCAGCAGCCCGGGCGGGGGGAGGTTGACCCTCCACTTT.

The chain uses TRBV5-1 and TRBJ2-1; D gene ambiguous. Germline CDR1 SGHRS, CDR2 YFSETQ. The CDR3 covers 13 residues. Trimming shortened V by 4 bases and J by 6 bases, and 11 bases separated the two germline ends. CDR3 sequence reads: CASSVLPRNEQFF. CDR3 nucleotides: TGCGCCAGCAGCGTCCTCCCCCGCAATGAGCAGTTCTTC.

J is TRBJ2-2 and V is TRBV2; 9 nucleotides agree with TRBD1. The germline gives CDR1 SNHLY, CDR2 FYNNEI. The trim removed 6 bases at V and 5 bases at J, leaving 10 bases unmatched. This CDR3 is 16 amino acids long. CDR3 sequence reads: CASRSTGGIRTGELFF. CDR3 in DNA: TGTGCCAGCAGGTCGACAGGGGGGATCAGGACCGGGGAGCTGTTTTTT.

The CDR3 nucleotides read TGTGCCAGCAGTCCCGACAGGTTCACAGATACGCAGTATTTT. This encodes CASSPDRFTDTQYF. The J gene is TRBJ2-3, the V gene TRBV2; D possibly corresponds to TRBD1 (6 bases). Germline loops: CDR1 SNHLY, CDR2 FYNNEI. V lost 5 bases and J lost 2, with 11 bases in between. This CDR3 has 14 residues. The full variable domain, in which reference TRBV2 and TRBJ2-3 provide the parts outside the CDR3, is EPEVTQTPSHQVTQMGQEVILRCVPISNHLYFYWYRQILGQKVEFLVSFYNNEISEKSEIFDDQFSVERPDGSNFTLKIRSTKLEDSAMYFCASSPDRFTDTQYFGPGTRLTVL.

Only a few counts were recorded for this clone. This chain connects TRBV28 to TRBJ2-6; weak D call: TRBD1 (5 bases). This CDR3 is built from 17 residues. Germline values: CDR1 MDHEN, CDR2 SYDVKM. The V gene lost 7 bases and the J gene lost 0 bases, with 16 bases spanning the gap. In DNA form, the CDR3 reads TGTGCCAGCAACCGTAGGACACCTAGCTCTGGGGCCAACGTCCTGACTTTC. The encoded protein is CASNRRTPSSGANVLTF.

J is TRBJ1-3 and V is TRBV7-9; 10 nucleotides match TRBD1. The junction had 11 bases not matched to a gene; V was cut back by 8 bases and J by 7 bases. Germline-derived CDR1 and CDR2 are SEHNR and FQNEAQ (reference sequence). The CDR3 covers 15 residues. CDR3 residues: CASLPFGTGDNTIYF. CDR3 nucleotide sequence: TGTGCCAGCCTCCCTTTTGGGACAGGGGACAACACCATATATTTT.

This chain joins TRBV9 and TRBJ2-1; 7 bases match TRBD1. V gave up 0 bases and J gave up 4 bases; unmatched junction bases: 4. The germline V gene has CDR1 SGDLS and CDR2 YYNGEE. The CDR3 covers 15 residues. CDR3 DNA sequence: TGTGCCAGCAGCGTAGTTGGGACAGCTTACAATGAGCAGTTCTTC. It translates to CASSVVGTAYNEQFF. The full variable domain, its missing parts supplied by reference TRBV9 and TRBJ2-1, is DSGVTQTPKHLITATGQRVTLRCSPRSGDLSVYWYQQSLDQGLQFLIQYYNGEERAKGNILERFSAQQFPDLHSELNLSSLELGDSALYFCASSVVGTAYNEQFFGPGTRLTVL.

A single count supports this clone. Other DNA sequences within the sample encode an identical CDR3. The CDR3 DNA reads as TGTGCCAGCAGCGCCGACATTCGGAATTCACCCCTCCACTTT. Translating it yields CASSADIRNSPLHF. V is TRBV9 and J is TRBJ1-6; D not certain. V lost 3 bases, J lost 7 bases, and 11 bases lay in between. Germline loops: CDR1 SGDLS, CDR2 YYNGEE. This CDR3 region has 14 residues.

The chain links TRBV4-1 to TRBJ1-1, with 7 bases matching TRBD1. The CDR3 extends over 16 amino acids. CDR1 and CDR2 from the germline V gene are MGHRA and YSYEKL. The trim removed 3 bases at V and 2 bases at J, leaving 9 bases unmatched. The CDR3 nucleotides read TGCGCCAGCAGCCACAATACCGGGACAGACAACACTGAAGCTTTCTTT. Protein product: CASSHNTGTDNTEAFF.

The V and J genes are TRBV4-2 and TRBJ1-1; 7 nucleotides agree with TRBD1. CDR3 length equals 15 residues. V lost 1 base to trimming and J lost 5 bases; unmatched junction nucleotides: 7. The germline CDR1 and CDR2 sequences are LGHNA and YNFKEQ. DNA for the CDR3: TGTGCCAGCAGCCAAGTTACAGGGGTACGAACTGAAGCTTTCTTT. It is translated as CASSQVTGVRTEAFF.

In DNA, the CDR3 is TGTGCCAGCACCATAGGGGGGGTAGGAGAGACCCAGTACTTC. It is translated as CASTIGGVGETQYF. The chain carries TRBV7-8 and TRBJ2-5; maybe TRBD2 (7 bases). The V and J ends lost 7 bases and 4 bases respectively, with 16 bases between them. The CDR3 is made up of 14 amino acids. Germline V gene data show CDR1 as SGHVS and CDR2 as FQNEAQ.

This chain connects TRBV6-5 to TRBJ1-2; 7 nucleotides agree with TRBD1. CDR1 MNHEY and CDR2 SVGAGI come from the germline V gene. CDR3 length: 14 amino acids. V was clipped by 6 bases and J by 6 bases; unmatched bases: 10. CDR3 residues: CASSSGGTDHGYTF. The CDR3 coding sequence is TGTGCCAGCAGCTCAGGGGGGACAGACCATGGCTACACCTTC.

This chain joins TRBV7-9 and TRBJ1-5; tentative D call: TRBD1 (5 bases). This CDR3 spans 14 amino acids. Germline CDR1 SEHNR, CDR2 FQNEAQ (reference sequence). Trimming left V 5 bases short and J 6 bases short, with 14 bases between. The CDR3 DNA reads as TGTGCCAGCAGCCCTAGCGCGAGGGGTCAGCCCCAGCATTTT. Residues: CASSPSARGQPQHF.

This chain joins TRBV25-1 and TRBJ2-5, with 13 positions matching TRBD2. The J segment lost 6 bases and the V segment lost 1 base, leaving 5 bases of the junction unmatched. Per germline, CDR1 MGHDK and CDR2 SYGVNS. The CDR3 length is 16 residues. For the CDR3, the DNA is TGTGCCAGCAGTGAATCCCGGACTAGCGGGGGAAAGACCCAGTACTTC. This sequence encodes CASSESRTSGGKTQYF.